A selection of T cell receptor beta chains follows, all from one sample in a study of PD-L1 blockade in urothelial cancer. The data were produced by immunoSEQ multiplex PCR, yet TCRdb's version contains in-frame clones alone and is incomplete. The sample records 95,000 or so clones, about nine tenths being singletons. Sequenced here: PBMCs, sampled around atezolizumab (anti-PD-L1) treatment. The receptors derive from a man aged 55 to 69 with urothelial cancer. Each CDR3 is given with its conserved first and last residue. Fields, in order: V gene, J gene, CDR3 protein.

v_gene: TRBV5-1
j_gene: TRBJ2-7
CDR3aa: CASSSGTSNEQYF

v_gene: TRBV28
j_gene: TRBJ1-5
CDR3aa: CASSLSQGILNQPQHF

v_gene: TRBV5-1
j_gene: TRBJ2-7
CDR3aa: CASSSDRGFEQYF

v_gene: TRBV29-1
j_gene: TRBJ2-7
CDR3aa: CSAGDGGNYEQYF

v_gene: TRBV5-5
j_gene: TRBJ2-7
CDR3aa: CASTGTGGWEQYF

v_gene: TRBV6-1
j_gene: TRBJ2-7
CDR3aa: CASGTGTVEQYF

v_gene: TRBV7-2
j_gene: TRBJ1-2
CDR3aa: CASSLVSSGGYTF

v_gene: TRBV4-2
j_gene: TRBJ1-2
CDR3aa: CASSPTRESGYTF

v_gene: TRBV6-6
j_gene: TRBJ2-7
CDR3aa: CASSPGEITYEQYF

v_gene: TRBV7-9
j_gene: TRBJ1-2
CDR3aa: CASSTGDYGYTF

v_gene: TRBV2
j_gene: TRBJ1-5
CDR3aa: CASSPDGQVNQPQHF

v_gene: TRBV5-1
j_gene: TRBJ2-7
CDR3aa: CASSLVWTGGDEQYF

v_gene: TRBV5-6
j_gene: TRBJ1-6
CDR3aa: CASSPGSSPLHF

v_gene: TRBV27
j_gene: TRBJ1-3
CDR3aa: CASRGTGGRNTIYF